The clone carrying this TCR beta chain was found many times. The data stem from a study of regulatory T cells in long-lasting Graves disease. About the study: The study counted Graves' disease as persistent given over 5 years of antithyroid drugs and positive TSH receptor antibodies.

HTBI primers from iRepertoire and Arm-PCR of CDR3 regions yielded the TCR beta libraries. TCRdb processed the multiplex PCR reads anew with MiXCR; each CDR3 protein has one entry. Of a few hundred thousand distinct CDR3 sequences in the sample, roughly 24% were seen once. Germline V gene lookup returns CDR1 DFQATT and CDR2 SNEGSKA (reference sequence). The V gene lost 1 base and the J gene lost 0 bases, with 16 bases spanning the gap. This CDR3 is built from 16 residues. Time point: persistent/refractory GD, antithyroid drugs over 5 years with positive TRAb. Scientists built the TCR library using RNA that was extracted from PBMCs. Investigators report Graves' disease was diagnosed under American Thyroid Association guidelines.

The sample was peripheral blood mononuclear cells (PBMCs), taken when the disease was refractory, from a patient treated with antithyroid drugs. This TCR came from a woman between 35 and 50 years old with Graves disease. V gene TRBV20-1 combines with J gene TRBJ2-7; D gene ambiguous. The CDR3 loop is CSARVSYVGPSYEQYF. In DNA form, the CDR3 reads TGCAGTGCTAGAGTTTCCTACGTCGGCCCCTCCTACGAGCAGTACTTC.